This TCR beta chain is drawn from a study of healthy donors' naive CD4 and CD8 T cells. Across the whole study: Donors spanned ages 20-25, 40-50 and 60-70 years, half female. Study-level findings and limits: Bulk sequencing left alpha and beta chains unpaired.

As to this clonotype: Its target is unknown.

TCR libraries were built from approximately 520 ng of total RNA by linear amplification. Original data processing: Tens of thousands of TCR alpha transcripts were sequenced from about five healthy donors. TCRdb independently ran MiXCR on the reads; one entry per CDR3 protein. TCRdb assigned the V and J calls; the authors' analysis was not used. The table includes about 200,000 distinct CDR3 sequences, around 70% detected once. This TCR was recovered from a pool of human donors in good health; the sample pools cells from several healthy donors. The material sequenced was naive CD4+ and CD8+ T cells sorted from blood, pooled from several donors.

CDR3 region: CSASETRFTDTQYF. The CDR3 DNA sequence: TGCAGTGCTAGCGAGACCCGTTTCACAGATACGCAGTATTTT. This chain links TRBV20-1 with TRBJ2-3; D call uncertain. The CDR3 has 14 residues. Germline loops: CDR1 DFQATT, CDR2 SNEGSKA (reference sequence). Trimming took off 3 bases at V and 2 bases at J, with 12 bases between the two ends.